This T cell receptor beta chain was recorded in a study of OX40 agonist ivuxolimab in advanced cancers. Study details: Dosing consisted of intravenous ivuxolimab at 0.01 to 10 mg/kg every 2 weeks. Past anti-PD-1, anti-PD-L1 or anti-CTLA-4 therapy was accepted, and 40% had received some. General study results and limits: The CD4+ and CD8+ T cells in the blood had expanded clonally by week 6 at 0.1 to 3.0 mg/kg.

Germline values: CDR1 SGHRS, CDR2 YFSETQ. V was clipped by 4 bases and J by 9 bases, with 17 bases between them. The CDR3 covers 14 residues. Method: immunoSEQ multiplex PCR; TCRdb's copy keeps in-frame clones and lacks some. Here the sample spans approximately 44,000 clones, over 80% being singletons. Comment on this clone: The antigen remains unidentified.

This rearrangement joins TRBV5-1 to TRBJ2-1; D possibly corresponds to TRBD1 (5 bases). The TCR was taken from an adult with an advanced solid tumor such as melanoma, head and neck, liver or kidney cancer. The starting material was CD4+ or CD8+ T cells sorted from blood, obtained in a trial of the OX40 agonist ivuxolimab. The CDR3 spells CASSPFPLGAEQFF. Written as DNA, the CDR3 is TGCGCCAGCAGCCCCTTCCCCCTAGGGGCTGAGCAGTTCTTC.